A single sample gave rise to the 30 T cell receptor beta chains below, sequenced in a study of memory CD4+ T cells and cytomegalovirus serostatus (dated by TCRdb to between 2018 and 2021). Single viable CD3+CD4+CD8-CD45RO+ cells were sorted as memory CD4+ T cells on a FACSAria II. Libraries were constructed by the immunoSEQ multiplex PCR assay. The source is immuneACCESS, and TCRdb retained only in-frame sequences with V and J called. Part of the clones is not carried over; for the studies checked, unresolved V genes explain less than half of this, and the remainder is unexplained. Within this sample are tens of thousands of clones, with around 85% of them counted one time only. The ten largest clones capture about 0.82% of the sample. The sample comprised memory CD4+ T cells from blood. These TCRs come from an adult in good health and CMV-seronegative.

The table lists this clone with a few counts. This CDR3 is CASSYSGWGYGYTF. The CDR3 nucleotides are TGTGCCAGCAGTTACTCAGGGTGGGGCTATGGCTACACCTTC. This sequence joins TRBV6-5 and TRBJ1-2, with D unclear. Deletions cut 0 bases from V and 4 bases from J, with 9 bases between. There are 14 residues in the CDR3. CDR1 is MNHEY and CDR2 is SVGAGI in the germline V gene.

V and J are TRBV6-6 and TRBJ1-1, with D possibly TRBD1 on 5 matching bases. Trimming shortened V by 2 bases and J by 4 bases, and 8 bases separated the two germline ends. This CDR3 contains 13 residues. CDR1 and CDR2 (germline): MNHNY, SVGAGI (reference sequence). The CDR3 loop reads CASSYGGLTEAFF. CDR3 nucleotide sequence: TGTGCCAGCAGTTACGGGGGTCTCACTGAAGCTTTCTTT.

The CDR3 region is CASSLGAGPVVSPLHF. CDR3 nucleotides: TGCGCCAGCAGCTTGGGGGCAGGGCCGGTGGTTTCACCCCTCCACTTT. The chain carries TRBV5-1 and TRBJ1-6; D is perhaps TRBD1 (5 bases). Germline V gene sequence: CDR1 SGHRS, CDR2 YFSETQ. Trimming took off 0 bases at V and 9 bases at J, with 16 bases between the two ends. The CDR3 consists of 16 residues.

The V and J genes are TRBV10-3 and TRBJ2-7; D unresolved. The CDR3 spans 12 residues. Germline V lookup: CDR1 ENHRY, CDR2 SYGVKD. V was clipped by 0 bases and J by 6 bases, with 6 bases between them. The CDR3 nucleotides read TGTGCCATCAGTGAGTCACCCCTCGAGCAGTACTTC. This encodes CAISESPLEQYF.

The chain carries TRBV7-9 and TRBJ2-5; D tentatively reads TRBD1 or TRBD2 (5 bases each). Trimming cost V 5 bases and J 4 bases, with 20 bases left between them. This CDR3 has 16 amino acids. Germline loops: CDR1 SEHNR, CDR2 FQNEAQ (reference sequence). The CDR3 bases are TGTGCCAGCAGCCCAAACCTTGCCGGGGCGGGAGAGACCCAGTACTTC. Its protein is CASSPNLAGAGETQYF.

This chain links TRBV11-1 with TRBJ2-2, with no clear D. The CDR3 contains 11 residues. Germline V gives CDR1 SGHAT, CDR2 FQDESV (reference sequence). V lost 10 bases, J lost 6 bases, and 9 bases lay in between. This chain's CDR3 is CATRGAGELFF. CDR3 DNA: TGTGCCACCCGTGGAGCCGGGGAGCTGTTTTTT.

CDR3 DNA: TGTGCCAGCAGCTCGCCTGGGGTAGGCTCTGGAAACACCATATATTTT. Residues: CASSSPGVGSGNTIYF. The chain carries TRBV7-2 and TRBJ1-3; D remains unclear. The CDR3 runs to 16 residues. Germline V gene sequence: CDR1 SGHTA, CDR2 FQGNSA. The germline V and J ends were trimmed by 4 bases and 0 bases, with 13 bases remaining between them. The full variable domain, in which reference TRBV7-2 and TRBJ1-3 provide the parts outside the CDR3, is GAGVSQSPSNKVTEKGKDVELRCDPISGHTALYWYRQSLGQGLEFLIYFQGNSAPDKSGLPSDRFSAERTGGSVSTLTIQRTQQEDSAVYLCASSSPGVGSGNTIYFGEGSWLTVV.

This chain links TRBV2 with TRBJ2-7; 7 bases map to TRBD1. Per germline, CDR1 SNHLY and CDR2 FYNNEI. Trimming at V came to 4 bases and at J to 3 bases, leaving 3 bases not matched to a gene. The CDR3 runs to 13 residues. CDR3 nucleotides: TGTGCCAGCAGTGGAGACAGGGTCTACGAGCAGTACTTC. Encoded protein: CASSGDRVYEQYF.

V usage is TRBV27 and J usage is TRBJ2-7; 11 bases align to TRBD1. The ends lost 5 bases at V and 3 bases at J; junction bases unmatched: 15. This CDR3 has 18 residues. Germline V gives CDR1 MNHEY, CDR2 SMNVEV (reference sequence). CDR3 amino acids: CASSRRSSTGTGGYEQYF. CDR3 in DNA: TGTGCCAGCAGTCGCCGTTCTTCCACCGGGACAGGGGGCTACGAGCAGTACTTC.

The chain is built from TRBV5-1 and TRBJ2-3, with D perhaps given as TRBD1 or TRBD2 (6 bases each). This CDR3 has 17 amino acids. The germline V gene has CDR1 SGHRS and CDR2 YFSETQ. V dropped 4 bases and J dropped 0 bases, with 18 bases sitting between them. CDR3 in amino acids: CASSGSGAALSTDTQYF. CDR3 nucleotides: TGCGCCAGCAGCGGATCGGGGGCGGCTCTTAGCACAGATACGCAGTATTTT. Using reference TRBV5-1 and TRBJ2-3 for the parts outside the CDR3, the full variable domain is KAGVTQTPRYLIKTRGQQVTLSCSPISGHRSVSWYQQTPGQGLQFLFEYFSETQRNKGNFPGRFSGRQFSNSRSEMNVSTLELGDSALYLCASSGSGAALSTDTQYFGPGTRLTVL.

Here the CDR3 DNA reads TGCGCCAGCAGCTGGACAGGGTTGGGTCTGGGCTACACCTTC. It translates to CASSWTGLGLGYTF. This chain connects TRBV5-1 to TRBJ1-2, with 8 bases identical to TRBD1. Germline CDR1 reads SGHRS; CDR2 reads YFSETQ. The CDR3 is made up of 14 amino acids. J was trimmed by 8 bases and V by 3 bases; bases with no gene match: 9. The entire variable domain, with the rest obtained from reference TRBV5-1 and TRBJ1-2, is as follows: KAGVTQTPRYLIKTRGQQVTLSCSPISGHRSVSWYQQTPGQGLQFLFEYFSETQRNKGNFPGRFSGRQFSNSRSEMNVSTLELGDSALYLCASSWTGLGLGYTFGSGTRLTVV.

This clone appeared once. V is TRBV20-1 and J is TRBJ1-1; perhaps TRBD1 as D (6 bases). This CDR3 region has 11 residues. V dropped 4 bases and J dropped 12 bases, with 15 bases sitting between them. Per germline, CDR1 DFQATT and CDR2 SNEGSKA (reference sequence). DNA of the CDR3: TGCAGTGCTATGCCGAGGGGGAGGCCTTTCTTT. Amino acids: CSAMPRGRPFF.

The chain is built from TRBV2 and TRBJ1-1; D may be TRBD1 (6 bases). The CDR3 totals 15 residues. V was pared by 6 bases and J by 1 base, with 15 bases between. Germline lookup yields CDR1 SNHLY and CDR2 FYNNEI. The CDR3: CASSALRGANTEAFF. DNA for the CDR3: TGTGCCAGCAGCGCCCTACGGGGGGCGAACACTGAAGCTTTCTTT.

This clone was seen only a few times. The chain is built from TRBV27 and TRBJ1-6; D gene ambiguous. The CDR3 runs to 15 residues. The ends were cut back, 0 bases at V and 4 bases at J, with 7 bases in the middle. Looked up from germline, CDR1 is MNHEY and CDR2 is SMNVEV (reference sequence). CDR3 bases: TGTGCCAGCAGTTTATCGACCGTATATAATTCACCCCTCCACTTT. Translation: CASSLSTVYNSPLHF.

The rearrangement uses TRBV19 and TRBJ1-2; D ambiguous. The germline V gene encodes CDR1 LNHDA and CDR2 SQIVND (reference sequence). V lost 6 bases, J lost 7 bases, and 12 bases lay in between. This CDR3 is 12 amino acids long. The chain's CDR3 is CASSRYMSGYTF. In DNA form, the CDR3 reads TGTGCCAGTAGCCGATACATGAGTGGCTACACCTTC.

Points on this clone: Germline is not matched at one junction end, which may reflect a read error. This rearrangement joins TRBV7-7 to TRBJ2-5, with D unclear. Per the germline V gene, CDR1 is SSHAT and CDR2 is FNYEAQ (reference sequence). The CDR3 runs 13 residues. The CDR3 sequence: CASSLDRTETQYF. In DNA form, the CDR3 reads TGTGCTAGCAGCTTAGATAGGACAGAGACCCAGTACTTC.

The rearrangement uses TRBV4-1 and TRBJ2-2; no definite D call. V lost 0 bases to trimming and J lost 7 bases, with 12 bases between them. This CDR3 is 15 amino acids long. Germline V gene data show CDR1 as MGHRA and CDR2 as YSYEKL. CDR3 nucleotides: TGCGCCAGCAGCCAAGATTCGCGTACCGGCGGGGAGCTGTTTTTT. This encodes CASSQDSRTGGELFF.

This sequence joins TRBV6-6 and TRBJ1-5; a possible D gene is TRBD1 (6 bases). V was clipped by 5 bases and J by 7 bases, with 12 bases between them. CDR3 length equals 13 residues. The germline gives CDR1 MNHNY, CDR2 SVGAGI (reference sequence). The CDR3, as DNA: TGTGCCAGCAGTGCGCCCGGGGGCCAGCCCCAGCATTTT. Translation: CASSAPGGQPQHF.

This clone has only a few counts. The chain carries TRBV19 and TRBJ2-7; a possible D gene is TRBD2 (6 bases). The CDR3 covers 13 residues. Germline V gene sequence: CDR1 LNHDA, CDR2 SQIVND (reference sequence). Trimming stripped 6 bases from V and 6 bases from J, with 15 bases between. CDR3 protein: CASSSGGRGEQYF. Here the CDR3 DNA reads TGTGCCAGTAGCTCCGGGGGAAGAGGCGAGCAGTACTTC. The full variable domain, rest sourced from reference TRBV19 and TRBJ2-7, is DGGITQSPKYLFRKEGQNVTLSCEQNLNHDAMYWYRQDPGQGLRLIYYSQIVNDFQKGDIAEGYSVSREKKESFPLTVTSAQKNPTAFYLCASSSGGRGEQYFGPGTRLTVT.

This chain uses TRBV6-1 with TRBJ1-2; TRBD1 matches at 8 bases. J gave up 8 bases and V 7 bases, and 6 bases lay outside the gene matches. Looked up from germline, CDR1 is MNHNS and CDR2 is SASEGT. The CDR3 spans 12 residues. CDR3 region: CASTRQGIGYTF. The CDR3 DNA sequence: TGTGCCAGCACCAGACAGGGGATCGGCTACACCTTC.

V is TRBV4-2 and J is TRBJ2-1; 9 nucleotides match TRBD2. V shed 4 bases and J 8 bases; nucleotides not matched to a gene: 15. The CDR3 totals 17 residues. The germline gives CDR1 LGHNA, CDR2 YNFKEQ. The chain's CDR3 is CASSRETKQGLAHEQFF. For the CDR3, the DNA is TGTGCCAGCAGCCGGGAAACGAAGCAGGGACTAGCTCATGAGCAGTTCTTC.

The chain couples TRBV4-1 to TRBJ2-1; tentative D call: TRBD2 (5 bases). The V gene's germline CDR1 is MGHRA and CDR2 YSYEKL. Trimming stripped 1 base from V and 2 bases from J, with 9 bases between. This CDR3 has 15 residues. The DNA of the CDR3 is TGCGCCAGCAGCCAAGCGGCGGGTACCTACAATGAGCAGTTCTTC. This encodes CASSQAAGTYNEQFF.

This rearrangement joins TRBV6-1 to TRBJ1-1; D unclear. The germline gives CDR1 MNHNS, CDR2 SASEGT. Trimming removed 7 bases at V and 2 bases at J, with 5 bases between. CDR3 size: 11 residues. CDR3: CASILNTEAFF. The CDR3 DNA sequence: TGTGCCAGCATTCTAAACACTGAAGCTTTCTTT.

The chain joins TRBV28 to TRBJ2-3, with D uncertain. Trimming took 3 bases from V and 1 from J, leaving 11 bases between them. The V gene's germline CDR1 is MDHEN and CDR2 SYDVKM. The CDR3 runs 15 residues. CDR3 DNA: TGTGCCAGCAGTTTGTCTCTTCCGGGCACAGATACGCAGTATTTT. It encodes CASSLSLPGTDTQYF.

CDR3 coding DNA: TGTGCCAGCAGTTTAGGGGGCGGGAAAAGCCGCTACGAGCAGTACTTC. As protein: CASSLGGGKSRYEQYF. This chain joins TRBV28 and TRBJ2-5; perhaps D is TRBD1 or TRBD2 (6 bases each). The DNA end lines up better with TRBJ2-7; the J call may be wrong. CDR1 and CDR2 (germline): MDHEN, SYDVKM. CDR3 length: 16 amino acids.

This chain connects TRBV19 to TRBJ2-7; TRBD2 might be the D (5 bases). This CDR3 has 15 amino acids. V lost 10 bases, J lost 3 bases, and 22 bases lay in between. Germline CDR1 LNHDA, CDR2 SQIVND (reference sequence). The CDR3 sequence: CAILRGSEILYEQYF. The CDR3 DNA follows: TGTGCCATCCTAAGAGGGTCAGAGATCCTCTACGAGCAGTACTTC. The whole variable domain, filled in from reference TRBV19 and TRBJ2-7, reads DGGITQSPKYLFRKEGQNVTLSCEQNLNHDAMYWYRQDPGQGLRLIYYSQIVNDFQKGDIAEGYSVSREKKESFPLTVTSAQKNPTAFYLCAILRGSEILYEQYFGPGTRLTVT.

V and J are TRBV27 and TRBJ2-2, with a possible D match to TRBD1 (6 bases). There are 15 residues in the CDR3. CDR1 and CDR2 from the germline V gene are MNHEY and SMNVEV (reference sequence). Trimming left V 0 bases short and J 9 bases short, with 14 bases between. The DNA of the CDR3 is TGTGCCAGCAGTTTATCGGTTCAGGGGACCCGGGAGCTGTTTTTT. Translating gives CASSLSVQGTRELFF.

This rearrangement joins TRBV4-2 to TRBJ2-2; the D is unclear. The length of the CDR3 is 13 residues. The germline CDR1 and CDR2 sequences are LGHNA and YNFKEQ. The germline V and J ends were trimmed by 5 bases and 1 base, with 5 bases remaining between them. The CDR3 DNA is TGTGCCAGCAGCTTGATGAACACCGGGGAGCTGTTTTTT. This encodes CASSLMNTGELFF.

This sequence joins TRBV4-1 and TRBJ2-1; TRBD2 aligns across 11 bases. The germline gives CDR1 MGHRA, CDR2 YSYEKL. The J segment lost 4 bases and the V segment lost 1 base, leaving 6 bases of the junction unmatched. The CDR3 is 17 amino acids. CDR3 bases: TGCGCCAGCAGCCAAGGTACCGGGACTAGCGGTTACAATGAGCAGTTCTTC. Its protein product is CASSQGTGTSGYNEQFF.

A few counts support this clone. The chain carries TRBV5-6 and TRBJ2-5; no clear D gene. Germline loops: CDR1 SGHDT, CDR2 YYEEEE. CDR3 length equals 12 residues. Trimming took off 1 base at V and 4 bases at J, with 5 bases between the two ends. The CDR3 reads CASSLRGETQYF. DNA for the CDR3: TGTGCCAGCAGCTTGAGAGGAGAGACCCAGTACTTC.